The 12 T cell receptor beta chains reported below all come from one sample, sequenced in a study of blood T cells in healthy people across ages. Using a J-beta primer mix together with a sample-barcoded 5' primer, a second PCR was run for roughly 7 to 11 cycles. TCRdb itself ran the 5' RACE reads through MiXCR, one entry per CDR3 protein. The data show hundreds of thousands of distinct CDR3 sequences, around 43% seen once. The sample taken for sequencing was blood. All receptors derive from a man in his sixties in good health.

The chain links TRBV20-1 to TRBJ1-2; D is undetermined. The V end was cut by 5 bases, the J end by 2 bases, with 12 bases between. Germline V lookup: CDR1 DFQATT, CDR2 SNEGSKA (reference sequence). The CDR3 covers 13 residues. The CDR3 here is CSAFRGGNYGYTF. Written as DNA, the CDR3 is TGCAGTGCTTTCCGAGGAGGCAACTATGGCTACACCTTC.

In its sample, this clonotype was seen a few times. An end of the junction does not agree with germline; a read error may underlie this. The CDR3: CASSTRTSTDTQYF. CDR3 in DNA: TGCGCCAGCAGCACCCGGACTAGCACCGATACGCAGTATTTT. V and J are TRBV5-1 and TRBJ2-3, with 8 bases identical to TRBD2. Germline assignment: CDR1 SGHRS and CDR2 YFSETQ. The CDR3 extends over 14 amino acids.

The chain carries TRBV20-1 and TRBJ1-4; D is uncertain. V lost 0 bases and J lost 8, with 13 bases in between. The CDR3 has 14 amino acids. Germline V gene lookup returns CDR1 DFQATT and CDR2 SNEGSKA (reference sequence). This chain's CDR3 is CSARDGPVEEKLFF. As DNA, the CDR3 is TGCAGTGCTAGAGATGGGCCTGTCGAGGAAAAACTGTTTTTT.

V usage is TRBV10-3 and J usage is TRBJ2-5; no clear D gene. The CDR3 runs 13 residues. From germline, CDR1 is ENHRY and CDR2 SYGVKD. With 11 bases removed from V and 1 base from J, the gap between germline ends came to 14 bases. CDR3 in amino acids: CALIRVFQETQYF. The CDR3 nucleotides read TGTGCCCTCATCCGAGTTTTCCAAGAGACCCAGTACTTC.

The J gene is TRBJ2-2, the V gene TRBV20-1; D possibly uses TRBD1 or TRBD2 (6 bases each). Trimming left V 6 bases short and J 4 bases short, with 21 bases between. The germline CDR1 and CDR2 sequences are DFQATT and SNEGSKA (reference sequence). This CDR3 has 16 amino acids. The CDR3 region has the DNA TGCAGTGCCCAGGTCGGGGGCCAGCTGCTCACCGGGGAGCTGTTTTTT. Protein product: CSAQVGGQLLTGELFF.

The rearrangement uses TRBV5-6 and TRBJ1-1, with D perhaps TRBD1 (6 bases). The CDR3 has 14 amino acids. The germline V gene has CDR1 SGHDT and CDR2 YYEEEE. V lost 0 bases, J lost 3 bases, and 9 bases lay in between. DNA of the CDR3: TGTGCCAGCAGCTTGGGCAGGGGATACACTGAAGCTTTCTTT. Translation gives CASSLGRGYTEAFF.

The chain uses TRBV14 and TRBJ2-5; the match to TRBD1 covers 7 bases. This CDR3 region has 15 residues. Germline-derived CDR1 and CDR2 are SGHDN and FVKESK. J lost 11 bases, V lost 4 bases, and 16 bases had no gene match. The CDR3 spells CASSPVQGYPNEQYF. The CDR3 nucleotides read TGTGCCAGCAGCCCCGTACAGGGGTACCCCAATGAGCAGTACTTC. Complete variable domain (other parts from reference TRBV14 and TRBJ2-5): EAGVTQFPSHSVIEKGQTVTLRCDPISGHDNLYWYRRVMGKEIKFLLHFVKESKQDESGMPNNRFLAERTGGTYSTLKVQPAELEDSGVYFCASSPVQGYPNEQYFGPGTRLLVL.

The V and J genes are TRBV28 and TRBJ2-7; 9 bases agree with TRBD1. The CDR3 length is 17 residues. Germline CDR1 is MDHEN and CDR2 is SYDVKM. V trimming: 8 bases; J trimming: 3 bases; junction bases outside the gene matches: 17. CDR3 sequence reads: CASVQGGGDRVNYEQYF. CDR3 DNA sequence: TGTGCCAGCGTTCAGGGAGGGGGGGACAGGGTGAACTACGAGCAGTACTTC. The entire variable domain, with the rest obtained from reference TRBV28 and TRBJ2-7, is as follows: DVKVTQSSRYLVKRTGEKVFLECVQDMDHENMFWYRQDPGLGLRLIYFSYDVKMKEKGDIPEGYSVSREKKERFSLILESASTNQTSMYLCASVQGGGDRVNYEQYFGPGTRLTVT.

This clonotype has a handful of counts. CDR3 in DNA: TGCGCCAGCAGCCATTGGACGACAGGGCGGAATAACTACGAGCAGTACTTC. It encodes CASSHWTTGRNNYEQYF. The V and J genes are TRBV4-1 and TRBJ2-7; 7 bases line up with TRBD1. Germline V lookup: CDR1 MGHRA, CDR2 YSYEKL. J gave up 3 bases and V 3 bases, and 14 bases lay outside the gene matches. The CDR3 has 17 amino acids.

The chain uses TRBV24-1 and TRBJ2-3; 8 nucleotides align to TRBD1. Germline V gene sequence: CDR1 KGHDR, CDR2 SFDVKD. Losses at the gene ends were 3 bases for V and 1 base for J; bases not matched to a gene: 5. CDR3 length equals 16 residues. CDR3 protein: CATSDGQGFGTDTQYF. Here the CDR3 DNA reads TGTGCCACCAGTGATGGACAGGGTTTTGGCACAGATACGCAGTATTTT.

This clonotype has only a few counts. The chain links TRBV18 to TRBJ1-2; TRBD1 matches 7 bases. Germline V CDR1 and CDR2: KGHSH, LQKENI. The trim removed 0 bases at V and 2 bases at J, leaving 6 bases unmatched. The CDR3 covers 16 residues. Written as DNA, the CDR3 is TGTGCCAGCTCACCACCGACAGGGCCAGGGAACTATGGCTACACCTTC. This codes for CASSPPTGPGNYGYTF.

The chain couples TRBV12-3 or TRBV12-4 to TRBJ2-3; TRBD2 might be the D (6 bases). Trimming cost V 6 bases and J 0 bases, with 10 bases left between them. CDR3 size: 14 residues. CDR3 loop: CASSFSGSTDTQYF. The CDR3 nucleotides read TGTGCCAGCAGCTTTAGCGGTAGCACAGATACGCAGTATTTT.